This paragraph reports one TCR beta chain. Its specificity is not known. Other DNA sequences in this specimen translate into the identical CDR3. This record comes from a study of shared clonotypes between healthy human individuals. Turning to the study itself: Two women and a few men aged 18 to 49 served as donors.

Sequencing was performed with immunoSEQ multiplex PCR; in TCRdb, only in-frame clones are kept and a portion is missing. The top ten hold roughly 0.39% of the sample, which has 2,500,000 or so clones, roughly 93% seen once. Study-wide results and caveats: Generation probabilities were higher for clonotypes shared across all four sorted-subset donors than for unshared ones.

This CDR3 contains 16 residues. Trimming at V came to 4 bases and at J to 2 bases, leaving 7 bases not matched to a gene. CDR1 is SGHRS and CDR2 is YFSETQ in the germline V gene. The sequence derives from a man in his late teens or twenties in good health. Some clones in this sample may be carry-over from other donors' samples. This chain joins TRBV5-1 and TRBJ2-2, with TRBD2 matching over 8 bases. The sequenced sample consisted of naive CD4+ T cells from PBMCs. As to subset: CD45RA+ positively selected. The DNA of the CDR3 is TGCGCCAGCAGCCTCCTAGCGGGTAGTAACACCGGGGAGCTGTTTTTT. Encoded protein: CASSLLAGSNTGELFF.